Following are 16 T cell receptor beta chains from one sample sequenced in a study of T cells in Graves' hyperthyroidism and ophthalmopathy (dated by TCRdb to the late 2010s). Libraries were prepared through multiplex PCR. The instrument given in TCRdb is Illumina HiSeq 2000. The TCR beta CDR3 regions were amplified from the RNA transcripts. For the first round of RT-PCR on the TCR CDR3, the HTBI primer set was used together with the Qiagen OneStep RT-PCR kit. TCRdb took the public reads, trimmed them with fastp at Q25, ran MiXCR for clone calling and kept in-frame beta chains. Rows matching on CDR3 protein sequence are summarized as one entry with the most common DNA and genes. The table for this sample lists around 700,000 distinct CDR3 sequences; roughly a third of them were counted only once. Of the sample, around 30% is held by the ten largest clones. The sample was blood. The receptors were gathered from a woman between 35 and 50 years old with Graves' hyperthyroidism.

The CDR3 DNA is TGTGCCACGGGCACTAGTTCGTACCAAGAGACCCAGTACTTC. It encodes CATGTSSYQETQYF. V gene TRBV5-4 combines with J gene TRBJ2-5; perhaps TRBD2 as D (5 bases). This CDR3 is 14 amino acids long. Germline V CDR1 and CDR2: SGHNT, YYREEE (reference sequence). V lost 9 bases to trimming and J lost 0 bases, with 15 bases between them.

At least ten counts were recorded for this clonotype. This chain links TRBV19 with TRBJ1-1, with D unclear. In germline, CDR1 is LNHDA, CDR2 SQIVND (reference sequence). The CDR3 contains 12 residues. Trimming removed 3 bases at V and 8 bases at J, with 10 bases between. The CDR3 sequence is CASSIGEGEAFF. For the CDR3, the DNA is TGTGCCAGTAGTATCGGCGAAGGGGAAGCTTTCTTT.

As to this clonotype: One junction end disagrees with the germline gene, perhaps due to a read error. The chain carries TRBV7-9 and TRBJ2-5; D is unclear. This CDR3 contains 12 residues. Germline V CDR1 and CDR2: SEHNR, FQNEAQ (reference sequence). CDR3 sequence: CAGSLSRETQYF. CDR3 bases: TGTGCCGGCAGCCTCAGTAGAGAGACCCAGTACTTC.

CDR3 sequence (DNA): TGTGCCAGCGGTTTCATGGGGACAGGGAACTACGAGCAGTACTTC. This encodes CASGFMGTGNYEQYF. V usage is TRBV5-3 and J usage is TRBJ2-7; TRBD1 matches 9 bases. TRBV5-3 is placed among ORFs of uncertain function. The CDR3 runs 15 residues. Unmatched junction bases numbered 12, after V lost 8 bases and J lost 3 bases.

The rearrangement links TRBV2 to TRBJ1-3; the D is unclear. CDR1 and CDR2 from the germline V gene are SNHLY and FYNNEI. V was clipped by 6 bases and J by 2 bases, with 8 bases between them. The CDR3 is made up of 13 amino acids. The CDR3 nucleotides are TGTGCCAGCAGGCCCGGGACTGGAAACACCATATATTTT. It specifies CASRPGTGNTIYF.

This chain connects TRBV14 to TRBJ1-2; the match to TRBD1 covers 7 bases. The ends lost 1 base at V and 8 bases at J; junction bases unmatched: 13. Per the germline V gene, CDR1 is SGHDN and CDR2 is FVKESK. The CDR3 extends over 16 amino acids. Here the CDR3 reads CASSQVTGAPAGGYTF. The CDR3 DNA reads as TGTGCCAGCAGCCAAGTTACAGGGGCCCCGGCCGGGGGCTACACCTTC.

This clonotype was recorded many times. For the CDR3, the DNA is TGTGCCAGCAGCTTAGCCCCAGGGGGCAATCAGCCCCAGCATTTT. It encodes CASSLAPGGNQPQHF. V is TRBV7-2 and J is TRBJ1-5; D is perhaps TRBD1 (6 bases). The ends were cut back, 0 bases at V and 2 bases at J, with 8 bases in the middle. Germline V gives CDR1 SGHTA, CDR2 FQGNSA. The CDR3 runs 15 residues.

This clonotype was observed many times. The chain links TRBV20-1 to TRBJ1-2; a possible D gene is TRBD1 (5 bases). Looked up from germline, CDR1 is DFQATT and CDR2 is SNEGSKA (reference sequence). The CDR3 has 13 residues. V lost 7 bases and J 2 bases, leaving 14 bases between the germline ends. CDR3 DNA: TGCAGTGTAGGGGCTCTCGGAAACTATGGCTACACCTTC. Translating it yields CSVGALGNYGYTF.

Many counts were recorded for this clonotype. This chain joins TRBV24-1 and TRBJ2-2; D is possibly TRBD2 (7 bases). Germline CDR1 and CDR2: KGHDR and SFDVKD. V lost 1 base and J lost 6, with 14 bases in between. The CDR3 spans 16 residues. The CDR3 region is CATSDLGGAMSGELFF. CDR3 nucleotides: TGTGCCACCAGTGATTTAGGGGGGGCGATGTCCGGGGAGCTGTTTTTT.

In this sample, this clonotype turned up many times. CDR3 sequence: CAISESGEQYF. The CDR3 DNA is TGTGCCATCAGTGAGTCTGGAGAGCAGTACTTC. The chain couples TRBV10-3 to TRBJ2-7; D remains ambiguous. CDR1 is ENHRY and CDR2 is SYGVKD in the germline V gene. V was shortened by 0 bases and J by 7 bases, with 4 bases between the two germline ends. This CDR3 comprises 11 residues.

This clonotype was picked up many times. J is TRBJ1-2 and V is TRBV29-1; no clear D. This CDR3 region has 12 residues. The V and J ends lost 2 bases and 4 bases respectively, with 8 bases between them. Germline CDR1 SQVTM, CDR2 ANQGSEA. CDR3 loop: CSVELGSYGYTF. DNA of the CDR3: TGCAGCGTTGAACTAGGTAGCTATGGCTACACCTTC.

V and J are TRBV7-9 and TRBJ1-5; D gene ambiguous. Germline loops: CDR1 SEHNR, CDR2 FQNEAQ (reference sequence). V was shortened by 8 bases and J by 7 bases, with 15 bases between the two germline ends. The CDR3 has 13 residues. The DNA of the CDR3 is TGTGCCAGCTGTCTGAATGAGGGCCAGCCCCAGCATTTT. Its protein product is CASCLNEGQPQHF. Complete variable domain (other parts from reference TRBV7-9 and TRBJ1-5): DTGVSQNPRHKITKRGQNVTFRCDPISEHNRLYWYRQTLGQGPEFLTYFQNEAQLEKSRLLSDRFSAERPKGSFSTLEIQRTEQGDSAMYLCASCLNEGQPQHFGDGTRLSIL.

The rearrangement joins TRBV20-1 to TRBJ2-5, with 13 bases identical to TRBD2. Germline trimming cut 5 bases from V and 11 bases from J; bases unmatched to any gene: 11. This CDR3 contains 14 residues. Germline-derived CDR1 and CDR2 are DFQATT and SNEGSKA (reference sequence). CDR3 sequence: CSASLAGGIDTQYF. As DNA, the CDR3 is TGCAGTGCTTCACTAGCGGGAGGGATAGATACGCAGTACTTC.

This clonotype was found a few times. The rearrangement links TRBV12-3 or TRBV12-4 to TRBJ1-4; 10 nucleotides line up with TRBD1. The ends lost 3 bases at V and 8 bases at J; junction bases unmatched: 6. The CDR3 contains 15 residues. CDR3 residues: CASSFPDRGEEKLFF. CDR3 in DNA: TGTGCCAGCAGTTTTCCGGACAGGGGGGAAGAAAAACTGTTTTTT.

This clonotype appeared a few times. The rearrangement joins TRBV6-5 to TRBJ2-5; D gene uncertain. The CDR3 totals 13 residues. Trimming left V 7 bases short and J 7 bases short, with 16 bases between. Germline V CDR1 and CDR2: MNHEY, SVGAGI. This CDR3 reads CASTYGSPGTQYF. Here the CDR3 DNA reads TGTGCCAGCACCTACGGAAGTCCGGGGACCCAGTACTTC.

This rearrangement joins TRBV2 to TRBJ1-5; no clear D gene. CDR3 size: 15 residues. Trimming shortened V by 6 bases and J by 0 bases, and 12 bases separated the two germline ends. Germline V lookup: CDR1 SNHLY, CDR2 FYNNEI. The chain's CDR3 is CASSQNGDSNQPQHF. CDR3 sequence (DNA): TGTGCCAGCAGCCAAAACGGGGATAGCAATCAGCCCCAGCATTTT.